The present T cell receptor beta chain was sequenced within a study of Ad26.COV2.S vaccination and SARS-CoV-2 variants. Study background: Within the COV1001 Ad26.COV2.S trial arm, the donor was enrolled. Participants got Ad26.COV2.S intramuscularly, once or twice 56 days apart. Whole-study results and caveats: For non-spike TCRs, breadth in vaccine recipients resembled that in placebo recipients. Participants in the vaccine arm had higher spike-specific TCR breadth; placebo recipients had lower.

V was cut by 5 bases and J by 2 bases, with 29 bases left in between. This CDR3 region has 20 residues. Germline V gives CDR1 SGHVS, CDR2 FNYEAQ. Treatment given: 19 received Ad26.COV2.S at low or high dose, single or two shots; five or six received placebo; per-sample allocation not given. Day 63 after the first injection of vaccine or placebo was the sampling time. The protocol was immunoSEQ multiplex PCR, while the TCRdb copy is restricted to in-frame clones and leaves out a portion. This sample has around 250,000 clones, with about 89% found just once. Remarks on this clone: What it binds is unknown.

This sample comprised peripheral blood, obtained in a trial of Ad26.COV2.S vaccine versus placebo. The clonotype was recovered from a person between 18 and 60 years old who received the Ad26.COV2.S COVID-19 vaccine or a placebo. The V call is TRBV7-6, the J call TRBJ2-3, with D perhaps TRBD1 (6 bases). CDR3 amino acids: CASSTPRDNDKIGITDTQYF. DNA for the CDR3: TGTGCCAGCAGCACCCCCCGGGACAATGACAAAATTGGAATCACAGATACGCAGTATTTT. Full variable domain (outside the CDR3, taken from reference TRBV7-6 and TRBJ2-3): GAGVSQSPRYKVTKRGQDVALRCDPISGHVSLYWYRQALGQGPEFLTYFNYEAQQDKSGLPNDRFSAERPEGSISTLTIQRTEQRDSAMYRCASSTPRDNDKIGITDTQYFGPGTRLTVL.